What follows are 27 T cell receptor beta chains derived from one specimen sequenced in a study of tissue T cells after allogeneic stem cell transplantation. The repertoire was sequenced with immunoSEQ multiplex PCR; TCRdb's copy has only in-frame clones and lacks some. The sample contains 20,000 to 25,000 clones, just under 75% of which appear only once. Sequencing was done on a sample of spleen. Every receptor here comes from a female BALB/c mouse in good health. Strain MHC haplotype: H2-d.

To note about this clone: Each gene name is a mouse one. The DNA read from the CDR3 is TGCACCTGCAGTGCAGTGGCATCAAACACCGGGCAGCTCTAC. As protein: CTCSAVASNTGQLY. The entire CDR3 is CTCSAVASNTGQLYF. The chain employs TRBV1 and TRBJ2-2; D is undetermined. The read falls 1 residue short of the CDR3 end, and the missing part is taken from the germline J gene. This CDR3 is built from 15 residues. The germline CDR1 and CDR2 sequences are NSQYPW and LRSPGD (reference sequence). Trimming pared 1 base from V and 0 bases from J, leaving 6 bases between.

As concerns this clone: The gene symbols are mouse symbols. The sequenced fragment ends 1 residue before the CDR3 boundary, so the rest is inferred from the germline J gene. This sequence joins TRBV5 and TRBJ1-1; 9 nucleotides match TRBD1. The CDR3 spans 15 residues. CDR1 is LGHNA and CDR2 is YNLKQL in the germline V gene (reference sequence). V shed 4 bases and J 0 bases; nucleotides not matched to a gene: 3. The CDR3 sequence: CASSPRQGANTEVFF. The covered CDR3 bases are TGTGCCAGCAGCCCTCGACAGGGGGCAAACACAGAAGTCTTC.

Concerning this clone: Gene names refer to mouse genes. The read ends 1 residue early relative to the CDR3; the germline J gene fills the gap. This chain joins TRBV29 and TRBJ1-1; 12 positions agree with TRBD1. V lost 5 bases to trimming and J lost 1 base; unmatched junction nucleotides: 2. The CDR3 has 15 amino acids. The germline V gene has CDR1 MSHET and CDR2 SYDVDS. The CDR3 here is CASSGGQGANTEVFF. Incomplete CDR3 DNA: TGTGCTAGCAGTGGGGGACAGGGGGCGAACACAGAAGTCTTC.

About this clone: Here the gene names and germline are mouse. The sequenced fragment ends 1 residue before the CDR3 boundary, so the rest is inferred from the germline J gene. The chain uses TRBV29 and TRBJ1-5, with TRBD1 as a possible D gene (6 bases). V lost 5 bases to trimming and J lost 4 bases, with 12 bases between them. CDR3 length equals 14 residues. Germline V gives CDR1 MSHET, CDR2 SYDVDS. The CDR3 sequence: CASSPSGHNQAPLF. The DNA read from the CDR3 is TGTGCTAGCAGTCCGTCGGGACATAACCAGGCTCCGCTT.

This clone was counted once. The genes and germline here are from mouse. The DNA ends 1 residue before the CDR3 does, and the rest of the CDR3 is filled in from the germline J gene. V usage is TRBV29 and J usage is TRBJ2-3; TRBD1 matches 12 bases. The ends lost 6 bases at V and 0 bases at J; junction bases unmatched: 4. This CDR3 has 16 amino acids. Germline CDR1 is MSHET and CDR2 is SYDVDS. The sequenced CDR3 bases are TGTGCTAGCAGAGGGGACAGGGGGCTTAGTGCAGAAACGCTGTAT. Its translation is CASRGDRGLSAETLY. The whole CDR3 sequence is CASRGDRGLSAETLYF.

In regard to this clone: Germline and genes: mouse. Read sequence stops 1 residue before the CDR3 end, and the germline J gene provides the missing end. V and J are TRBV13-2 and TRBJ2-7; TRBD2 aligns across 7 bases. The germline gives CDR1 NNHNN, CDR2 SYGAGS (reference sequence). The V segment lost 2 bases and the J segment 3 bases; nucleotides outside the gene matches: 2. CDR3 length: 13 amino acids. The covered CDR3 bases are TGTGCCAGCGGTGAGGACTGGTACTATGAACAGTAC. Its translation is CASGEDWYYEQY. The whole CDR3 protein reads CASGEDWYYEQYF.

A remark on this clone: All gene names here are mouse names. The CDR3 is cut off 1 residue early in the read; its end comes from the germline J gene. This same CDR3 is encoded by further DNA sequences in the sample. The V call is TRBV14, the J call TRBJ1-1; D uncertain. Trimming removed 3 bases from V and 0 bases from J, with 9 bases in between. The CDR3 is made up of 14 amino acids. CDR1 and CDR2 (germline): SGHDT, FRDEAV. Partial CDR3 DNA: TGTGCCAGCAGTTGGGGAGGGACAAACACAGAAGTCTTC. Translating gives CASSWGGTNTEVF. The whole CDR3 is CASSWGGTNTEVFF.

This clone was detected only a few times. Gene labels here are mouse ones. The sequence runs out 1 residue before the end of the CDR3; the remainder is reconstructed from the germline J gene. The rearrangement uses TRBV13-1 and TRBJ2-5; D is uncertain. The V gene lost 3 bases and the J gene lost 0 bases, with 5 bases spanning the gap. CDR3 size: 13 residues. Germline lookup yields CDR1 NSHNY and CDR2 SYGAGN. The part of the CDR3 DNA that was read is TGTGCCAGCAGTGCGGACAACCAAGACACCCAGTAC. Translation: CASSADNQDTQY. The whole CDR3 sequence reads CASSADNQDTQYF.

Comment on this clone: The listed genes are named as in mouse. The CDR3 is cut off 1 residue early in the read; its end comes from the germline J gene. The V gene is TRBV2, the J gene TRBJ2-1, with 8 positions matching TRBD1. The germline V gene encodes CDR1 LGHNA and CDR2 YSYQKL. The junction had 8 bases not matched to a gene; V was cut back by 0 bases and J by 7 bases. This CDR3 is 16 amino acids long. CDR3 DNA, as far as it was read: TGTGCCAGCAGCCAAGATAGGAGGACAGGGTGGGCTGAGCAGTTC. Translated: CASSQDRRTGWAEQF. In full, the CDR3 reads CASSQDRRTGWAEQFF.

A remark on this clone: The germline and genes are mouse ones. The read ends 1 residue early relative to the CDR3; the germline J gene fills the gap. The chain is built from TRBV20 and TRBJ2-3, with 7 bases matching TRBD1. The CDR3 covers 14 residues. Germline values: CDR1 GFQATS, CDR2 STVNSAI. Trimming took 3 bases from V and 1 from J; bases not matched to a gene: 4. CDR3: CGASRGRGAETLYF. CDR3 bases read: TGTGGTGCTAGCAGGGGGAGGGGTGCAGAAACGCTGTAT.

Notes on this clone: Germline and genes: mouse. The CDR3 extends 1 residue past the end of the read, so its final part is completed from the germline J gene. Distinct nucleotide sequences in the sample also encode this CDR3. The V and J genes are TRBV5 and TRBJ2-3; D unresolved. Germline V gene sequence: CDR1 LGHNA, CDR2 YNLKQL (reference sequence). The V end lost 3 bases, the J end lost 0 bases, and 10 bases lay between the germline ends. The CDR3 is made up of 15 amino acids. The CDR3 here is CASSQGTASAETLYF. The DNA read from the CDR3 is TGTGCCAGCAGCCAGGGCACAGCAAGTGCAGAAACGCTGTAT.

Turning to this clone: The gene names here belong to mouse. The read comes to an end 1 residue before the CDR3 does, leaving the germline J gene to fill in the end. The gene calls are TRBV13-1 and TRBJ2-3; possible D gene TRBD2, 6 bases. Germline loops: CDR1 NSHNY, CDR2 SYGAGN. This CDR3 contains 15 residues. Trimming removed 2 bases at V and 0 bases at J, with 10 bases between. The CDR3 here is CASSEGLFSAETLYF. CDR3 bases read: TGTGCCAGCAGTGAGGGACTTTTTAGTGCAGAAACGCTGTAT.

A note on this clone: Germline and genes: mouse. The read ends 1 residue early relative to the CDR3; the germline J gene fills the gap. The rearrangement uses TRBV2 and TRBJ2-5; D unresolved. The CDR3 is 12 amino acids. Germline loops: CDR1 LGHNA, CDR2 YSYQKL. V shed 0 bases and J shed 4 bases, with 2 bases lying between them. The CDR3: CASSQDKDTQYF. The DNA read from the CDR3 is TGTGCCAGCAGCCAAGACAAAGACACCCAGTAC.

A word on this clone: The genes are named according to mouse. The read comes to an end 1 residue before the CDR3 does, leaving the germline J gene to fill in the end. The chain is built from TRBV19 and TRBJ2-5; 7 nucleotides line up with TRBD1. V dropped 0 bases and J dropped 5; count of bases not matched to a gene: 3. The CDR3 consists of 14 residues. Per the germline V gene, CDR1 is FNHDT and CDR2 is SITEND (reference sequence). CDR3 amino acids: CASSIDTGVDTQYF. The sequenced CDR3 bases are TGTGCCAGCAGTATAGACACAGGGGTAGACACCCAGTAC.

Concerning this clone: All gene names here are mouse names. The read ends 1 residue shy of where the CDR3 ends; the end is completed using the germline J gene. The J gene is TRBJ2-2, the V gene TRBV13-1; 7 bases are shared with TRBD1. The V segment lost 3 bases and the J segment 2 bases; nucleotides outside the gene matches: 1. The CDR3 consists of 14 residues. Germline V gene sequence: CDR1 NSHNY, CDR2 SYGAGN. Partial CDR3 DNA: TGTGCCAGCAGTGGACAGGGCAACACCGGGCAGCTCTAC. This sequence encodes CASSGQGNTGQLY. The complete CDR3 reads CASSGQGNTGQLYF.

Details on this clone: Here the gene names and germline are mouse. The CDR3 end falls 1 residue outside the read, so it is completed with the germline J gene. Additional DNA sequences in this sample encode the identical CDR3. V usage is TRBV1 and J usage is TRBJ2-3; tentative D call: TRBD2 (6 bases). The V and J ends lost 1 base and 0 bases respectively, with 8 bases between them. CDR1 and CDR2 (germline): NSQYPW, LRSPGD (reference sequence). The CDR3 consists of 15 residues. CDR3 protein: CTCSAAGASAETLYF. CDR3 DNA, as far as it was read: TGCACCTGCAGTGCAGCTGGGGCTAGTGCAGAAACGCTGTAT.

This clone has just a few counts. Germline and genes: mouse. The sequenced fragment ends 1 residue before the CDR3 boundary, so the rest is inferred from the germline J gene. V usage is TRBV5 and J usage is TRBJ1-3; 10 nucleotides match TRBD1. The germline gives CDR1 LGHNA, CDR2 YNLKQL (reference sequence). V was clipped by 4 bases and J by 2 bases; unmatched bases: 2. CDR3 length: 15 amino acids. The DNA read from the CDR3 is TGTGCCAGCAGCCCCGGACAGGGGGCTGGAAATACGCTCTAT. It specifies CASSPGQGAGNTLY. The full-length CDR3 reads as CASSPGQGAGNTLYF.

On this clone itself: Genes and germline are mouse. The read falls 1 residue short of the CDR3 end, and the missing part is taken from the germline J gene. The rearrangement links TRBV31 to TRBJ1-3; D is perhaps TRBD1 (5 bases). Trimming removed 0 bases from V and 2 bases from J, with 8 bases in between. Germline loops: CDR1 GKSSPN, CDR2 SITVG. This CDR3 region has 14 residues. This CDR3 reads CAWSLIRAGNTLYF. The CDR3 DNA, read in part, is TGTGCCTGGAGTCTAATCAGGGCTGGAAATACGCTCTAT.

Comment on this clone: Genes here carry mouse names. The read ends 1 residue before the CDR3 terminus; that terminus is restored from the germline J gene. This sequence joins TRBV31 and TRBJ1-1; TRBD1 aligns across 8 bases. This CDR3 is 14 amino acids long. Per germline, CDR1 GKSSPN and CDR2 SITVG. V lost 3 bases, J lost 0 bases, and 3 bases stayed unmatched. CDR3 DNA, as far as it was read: TGTGCCTGGAGAGACAGGGGAGCAAACACAGAAGTCTTC. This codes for CAWRDRGANTEVF. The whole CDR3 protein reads CAWRDRGANTEVFF.

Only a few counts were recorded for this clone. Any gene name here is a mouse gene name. The DNA read from the CDR3 is TGTGCCAGCAGTGATGCTTTTTCCGGGACAGGGTCACGCACCCAGTAC. Protein sequence: CASSDAFSGTGSRTQY. The full CDR3 reads CASSDAFSGTGSRTQYF. The V and J genes are TRBV13-1 and TRBJ2-5; 9 bases align to TRBD1. The read finishes 1 residue shy of the CDR3 end, and the germline J gene is used to complete it. J lost 8 bases, V lost 0 bases, and 13 bases had no gene match. The V gene's germline CDR1 is NSHNY and CDR2 SYGAGN. The CDR3 covers 17 residues.

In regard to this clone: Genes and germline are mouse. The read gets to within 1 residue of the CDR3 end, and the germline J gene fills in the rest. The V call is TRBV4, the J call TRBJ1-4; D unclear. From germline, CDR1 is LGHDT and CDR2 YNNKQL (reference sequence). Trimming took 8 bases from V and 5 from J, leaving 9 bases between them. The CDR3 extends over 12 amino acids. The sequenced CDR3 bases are TGTGCCAGCGAGACTGATAACGAAAGATTATTT. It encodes CASETDNERLF. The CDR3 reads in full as CASETDNERLFF.

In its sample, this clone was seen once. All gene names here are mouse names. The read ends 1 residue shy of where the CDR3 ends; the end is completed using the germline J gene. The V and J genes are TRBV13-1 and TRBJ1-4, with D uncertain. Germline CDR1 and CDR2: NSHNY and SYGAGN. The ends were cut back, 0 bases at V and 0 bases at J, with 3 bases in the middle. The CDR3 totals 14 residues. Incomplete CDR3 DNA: TGTGCCAGCAGTGATGCACTTTCCAACGAAAGATTATTT. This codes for CASSDALSNERLF. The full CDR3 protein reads CASSDALSNERLFF.

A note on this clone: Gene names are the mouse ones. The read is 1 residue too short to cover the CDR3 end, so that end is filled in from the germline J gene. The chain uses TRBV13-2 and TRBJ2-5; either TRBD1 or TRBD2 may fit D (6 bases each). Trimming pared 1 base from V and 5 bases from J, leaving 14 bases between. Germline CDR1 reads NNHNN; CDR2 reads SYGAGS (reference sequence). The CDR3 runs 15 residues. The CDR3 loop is CASGDTGGLRDTQYF. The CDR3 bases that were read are TGTGCCAGCGGTGATACCGGGGGCCTCCGAGACACCCAGTAC.

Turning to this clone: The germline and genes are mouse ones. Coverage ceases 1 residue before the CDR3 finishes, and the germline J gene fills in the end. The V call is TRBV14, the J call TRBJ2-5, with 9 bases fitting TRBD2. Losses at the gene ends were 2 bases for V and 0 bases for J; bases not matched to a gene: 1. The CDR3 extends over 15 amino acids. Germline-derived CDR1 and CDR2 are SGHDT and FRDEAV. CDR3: CASSFGLGNQDTQYF. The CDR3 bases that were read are TGTGCCAGCAGTTTTGGACTGGGGAACCAAGACACCCAGTAC.

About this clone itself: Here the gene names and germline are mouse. CDR3 DNA (partial): TGTGCCAGCGGTCAGCAAGACACCCAGTAC. Translation gives CASGQQDTQY. From start to end, the CDR3 is CASGQQDTQYF. The chain is built from TRBV13-2 and TRBJ2-5; D gene uncertain. The read ends 1 residue shy of where the CDR3 ends; the end is completed using the germline J gene. CDR3 length equals 11 residues. Deletions cut 4 bases from V and 3 bases from J, with 3 bases between. Germline lookup yields CDR1 NNHNN and CDR2 SYGAGS (reference sequence).

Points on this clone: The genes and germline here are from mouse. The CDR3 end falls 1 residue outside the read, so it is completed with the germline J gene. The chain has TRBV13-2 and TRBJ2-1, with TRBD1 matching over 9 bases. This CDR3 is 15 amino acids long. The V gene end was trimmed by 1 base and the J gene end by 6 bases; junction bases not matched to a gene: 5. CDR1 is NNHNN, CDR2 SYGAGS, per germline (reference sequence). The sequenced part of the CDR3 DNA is TGTGCCAGCGGTGATATCCGGGACAGGGTTGCTGAGCAGTTC. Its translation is CASGDIRDRVAEQF. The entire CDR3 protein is CASGDIRDRVAEQFF.

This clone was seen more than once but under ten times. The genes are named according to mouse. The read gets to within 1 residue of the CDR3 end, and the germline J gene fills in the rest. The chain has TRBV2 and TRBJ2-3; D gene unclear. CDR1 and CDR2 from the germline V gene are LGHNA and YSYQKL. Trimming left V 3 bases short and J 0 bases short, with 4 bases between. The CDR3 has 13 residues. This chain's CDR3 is CASSHPSAETLYF. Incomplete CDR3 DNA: TGTGCCAGCAGCCATCCTAGTGCAGAAACGCTGTAT.